This T cell receptor beta chain stems from a study of T cell responses to AZD1222 COVID-19 vaccine listed by TCRdb under 2021. Regarding the study in general: TCR sequencing covered 233 trial participants: 200 to 220 given two doses of AZD1222 and 26 given two doses of MenACWY control vaccine. Trial participants were enrolled by age into 18-55, 56-69 and 70-plus year subgroups, with about 150, 28 and 57 TCR-sequenced participants respectively.

Germline trimming: 4 bases from V, 6 bases from J; junction bases outside gene matches: 9. Spanning cysteine to phenylalanine, the CDR3 consists of 16 amino acids. Just CDR3 DNA is preserved here, 48 bases in frame from base 1. The germline V gene (reference sequence) sets CDR1 to MNHEY and CDR2 to SMNVEV. Study-level results and caveats: Participants were mostly white British, with more females than males. The authors suggested clonal diversity may have been underestimated. Spike-specific TCR breadth and depth rose significantly after two AZD1222 doses compared with day 0 and with MenACWY recipients. The 56-69-year group was small, and its depth increase did not reach significance, likely because of low power. Conclusions about previously exposed vaccinees are limited, since just six AZD1222 recipients were seropositive for SARS-CoV-2 at baseline. Reportedly, almost half of the unique spike-specific TCRs recognized epitopes lying outside the regions that are mutated in the B.1.351 and B.1.1.7 variants. CD4 TCRs associated with the vaccine covered the entire spike protein, and the dominant responses were in regions 160-218 and 743-854. Because no day 14 peak-response samples were available, the repertoires could be characterized only after the peak T cell response.

In the paper's terms, the time point label means: baseline before first vaccination. Taken with the paper, the label for treatment or condition translates to: meningococcal conjugate vaccine given as trial control. Vaccinee samples came from UK trials COV001 and COV002, including a single-blind randomized controlled phase 2/3 trial of AZD1222 (ChAdOx1 nCoV-19) in healthy adults. For TCRbeta chain sequencing, PBMC samples were collected from trial participants at day 0 and at day 28 after the second dose. With regard to this clone: The antigen this receptor binds is unknown. Nothing much larger sits one base from this clone, and base qualities are not available.

The CDR3 regions of human TCRbeta chains were analyzed by immunosequencing. The published analysis was carried out like this. Repertoire TCRs were matched against a reference library of SARS-CoV-2-specific TCRs generated with the MIRA antigen-specificity platform. Breadth was defined as the fraction of unique TCRs that were SARS-CoV-2-associated. Depth was defined as the fraction of total T cells that were SARS-CoV-2-associated. Using the MIRA data, each spike-specific TCR was assigned both to the spike region to which the TCR was reactive and to a CD4 or CD8 class. Log10-transformed breadth and depth values were compared by one-way ANOVA with Sidak's multiple comparisons tests. The table was pulled from immuneACCESS by TCRdb, which kept in-frame rearrangements only. Such tables lose some clones; where checked, under half of the loss comes from unresolved V genes, and the rest has no known cause. D and trimming come from the DNA, and the V and J calls and clone size come from that table. This sample lists about 120,000 clones; 70% to 90% were detected once. The top ten clonotypes cover 3% to 4.5% of the sample.

In this chain, TRBV27 is recombined with TRBJ1-5, and 10 bases in between align with TRBD1. The material was peripheral blood, obtained on day 0 of MenACWY control vaccination. This clonotype originated in an adult in good health. The CDR3 protein: CASSSSTGGSGQPQHF. In nucleotide form, the sequence is TGTGCCAGCAGTTCCTCGACAGGGGGCTCTGGTCAGCCCCAGCATTTT.